Each of the 6 T cell receptor beta chains below was sequenced from the same sample in a study of OX40 agonist ivuxolimab in advanced cancers. Receptor libraries were prepared by the immunoSEQ multiplex PCR assay. TCRdb's version of the immuneACCESS table is confined to in-frame rearrangements and falls short of the full clone set. An unresolved V gene accounts for under half of the shortfall where checked; the remainder is of unknown origin. Here the sample has over 50,000 clones; 82% occur a single time. Together, the top ten hold under 0.65% of the sample. The source material was CD4+ or CD8+ T cells sorted from blood, sampled in a trial of the OX40 agonist ivuxolimab. These receptors were taken from an adult with an advanced solid tumor such as melanoma, head and neck, liver or kidney cancer.

Turning to this clone: Without the conserved terminal phenylalanine or tryptophan, this CDR3 likely stems from a read error. The DNA is left out, because the CDR3 cannot be placed on it with certainty; the CDR3 is given as TCRdb lists it. The V and J genes are TRBV6-1 and TRBJ1-2. A total of 10 residues make up the CDR3, ends included. In germline, CDR1 is MNHNS, CDR2 SASEGT. The CDR3 sequence is CASSEGGGSL.

CDR3 in DNA: TGTGCCAGCAGCCCAGAACAGGGTCAGCCCCAGCATTTT. Its protein is CASSPEQGQPQHF. The rearrangement uses TRBV7-2 and TRBJ1-5; tentative D call: TRBD1 (6 bases). With 5 bases removed from V and 6 bases from J, the gap between germline ends came to 11 bases. The germline V gene has CDR1 SGHTA and CDR2 FQGNSA. There are 13 residues in the CDR3.

This clone showed up just once. The chain uses TRBV19 and TRBJ2-3; D is possibly TRBD1 (6 bases). Germline CDR1 and CDR2: LNHDA and SQIVND (reference sequence). The CDR3 runs 14 residues. The V and J ends lost 1 base and 6 bases respectively, with 11 bases between them. CDR3 nucleotide sequence: TGTGCCAGTAGTATAGCAGCAGGGGAGGATACGCAGTATTTT. This translates into CASSIAAGEDTQYF.

The V call is TRBV18, the J call TRBJ2-2; the D gene could be TRBD1 or TRBD2 (5 bases each). V was shortened by 0 bases and J by 7 bases, with 6 bases between the two germline ends. The CDR3 has 13 residues. The germline CDR1 and CDR2 sequences are KGHSH and LQKENI. Here the CDR3 reads CASSPPGRGELFF. Here the CDR3 DNA reads TGTGCCAGCTCACCACCGGGACGCGGGGAGCTGTTTTTT.

The rearrangement joins TRBV5-6 to TRBJ2-1; TRBD2 is a possible D gene (5 bases). Germline assignment: CDR1 SGHDT and CDR2 YYEEEE. Trimming removed 5 bases from V and 7 bases from J, with 13 bases in between. CDR3 size: 13 residues. The CDR3 here is CASRPRSGNEQFF. The CDR3 bases are TGTGCCAGCAGACCGCGCTCGGGGAATGAGCAGTTCTTC.

The chain carries TRBV14 and TRBJ2-7; D gene uncertain. Trimming took 4 bases from V and 1 from J, leaving 11 bases between them. Germline loops: CDR1 SGHDN, CDR2 FVKESK. The CDR3 runs 14 residues. The CDR3 coding sequence is TGTGCCAGCAGCCCTCACCCAGTGTCCTACGAGCAGTACTTC. Translating gives CASSPHPVSYEQYF.